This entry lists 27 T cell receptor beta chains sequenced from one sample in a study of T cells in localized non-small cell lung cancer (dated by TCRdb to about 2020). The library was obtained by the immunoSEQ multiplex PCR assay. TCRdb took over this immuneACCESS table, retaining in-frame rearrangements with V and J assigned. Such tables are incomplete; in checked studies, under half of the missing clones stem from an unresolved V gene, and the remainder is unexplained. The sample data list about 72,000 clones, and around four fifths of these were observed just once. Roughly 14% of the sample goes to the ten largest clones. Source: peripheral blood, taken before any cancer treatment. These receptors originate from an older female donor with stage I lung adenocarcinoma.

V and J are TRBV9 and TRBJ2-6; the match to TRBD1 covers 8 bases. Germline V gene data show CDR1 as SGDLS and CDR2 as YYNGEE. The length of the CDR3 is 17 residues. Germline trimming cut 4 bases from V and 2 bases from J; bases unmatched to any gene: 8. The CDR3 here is CASSSRTGTAGANVLTF. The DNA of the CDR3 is TGTGCCAGCAGCTCGAGGACAGGGACGGCTGGGGCCAACGTCCTGACTTTC.

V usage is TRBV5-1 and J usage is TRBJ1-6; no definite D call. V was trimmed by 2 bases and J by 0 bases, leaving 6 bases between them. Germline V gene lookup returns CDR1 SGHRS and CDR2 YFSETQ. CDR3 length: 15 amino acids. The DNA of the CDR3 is TGCGCCAGCAGCTTTGAGAGCTCCTATAATTCACCCCTCCACTTT. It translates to CASSFESSYNSPLHF.

The CDR3 region is CASSPTDRGGHGYTF. Written as DNA, the CDR3 is TGCGCCAGCAGCCCAACGGACAGGGGGGGCCATGGCTACACCTTC. The chain recombines TRBV5-1 with TRBJ1-2, with TRBD1 matching 10 bases. Per germline, CDR1 SGHRS and CDR2 YFSETQ. The CDR3 is 15 residues long. The ends lost 4 bases at V and 6 bases at J; junction bases unmatched: 9.

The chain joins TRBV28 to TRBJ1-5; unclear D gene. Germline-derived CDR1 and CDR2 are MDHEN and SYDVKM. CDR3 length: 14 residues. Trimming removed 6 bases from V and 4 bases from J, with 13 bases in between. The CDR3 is CASRVNRNNQPQHF. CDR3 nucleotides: TGTGCCAGCAGAGTGAATAGGAATAATCAGCCCCAGCATTTT.

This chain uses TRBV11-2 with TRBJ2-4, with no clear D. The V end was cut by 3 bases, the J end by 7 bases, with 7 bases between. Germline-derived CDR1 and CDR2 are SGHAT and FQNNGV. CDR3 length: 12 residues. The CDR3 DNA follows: TGTGCCAGCAGCTTCAACACCAACATTCAGTACTTC. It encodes CASSFNTNIQYF. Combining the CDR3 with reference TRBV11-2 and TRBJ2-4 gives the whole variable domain EAGVAQSPRYKIIEKRQSVAFWCNPISGHATLYWYQQILGQGPKLLIQFQNNGVVDDSQLPKDRFSAERLKGVDSTLKIQPAKLEDSAVYLCASSFNTNIQYFGAGTRLSVL.

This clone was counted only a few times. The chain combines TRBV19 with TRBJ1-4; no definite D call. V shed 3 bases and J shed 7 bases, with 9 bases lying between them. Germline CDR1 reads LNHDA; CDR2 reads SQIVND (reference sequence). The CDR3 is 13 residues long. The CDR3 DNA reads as TGTGCCAGTAGTATCCCCACCGTTGAAAAACTGTTTTTT. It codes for CASSIPTVEKLFF.

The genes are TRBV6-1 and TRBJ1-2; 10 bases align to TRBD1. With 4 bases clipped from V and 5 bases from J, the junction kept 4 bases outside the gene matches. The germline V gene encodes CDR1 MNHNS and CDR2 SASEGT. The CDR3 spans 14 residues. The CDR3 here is CASSAGQGRYGYTF. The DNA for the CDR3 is TGTGCCAGCAGTGCGGGACAGGGGAGGTATGGCTACACCTTC.

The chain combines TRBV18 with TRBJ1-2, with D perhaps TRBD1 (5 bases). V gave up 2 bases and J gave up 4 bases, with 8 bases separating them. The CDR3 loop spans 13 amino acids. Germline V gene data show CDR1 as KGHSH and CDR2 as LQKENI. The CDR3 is CASSPGAFYGYTF. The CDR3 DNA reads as TGTGCCAGCTCACCAGGGGCCTTCTATGGCTACACCTTC.

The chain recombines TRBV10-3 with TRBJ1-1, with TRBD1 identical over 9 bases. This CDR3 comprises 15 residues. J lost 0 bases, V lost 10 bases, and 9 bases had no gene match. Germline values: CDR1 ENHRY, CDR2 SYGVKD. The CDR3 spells CATRTGGVMNTEAFF. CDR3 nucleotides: TGTGCCACCAGAACAGGGGGCGTAATGAACACTGAAGCTTTCTTT.

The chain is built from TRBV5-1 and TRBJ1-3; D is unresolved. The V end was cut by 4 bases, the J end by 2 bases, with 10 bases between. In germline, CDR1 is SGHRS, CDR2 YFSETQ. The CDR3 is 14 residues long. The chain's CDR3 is CASSNTSPGNTIYF. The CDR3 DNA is TGCGCCAGCAGCAATACCAGTCCTGGAAACACCATATATTTT. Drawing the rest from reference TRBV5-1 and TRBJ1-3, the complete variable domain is KAGVTQTPRYLIKTRGQQVTLSCSPISGHRSVSWYQQTPGQGLQFLFEYFSETQRNKGNFPGRFSGRQFSNSRSEMNVSTLELGDSALYLCASSNTSPGNTIYFGEGSWLTVV.

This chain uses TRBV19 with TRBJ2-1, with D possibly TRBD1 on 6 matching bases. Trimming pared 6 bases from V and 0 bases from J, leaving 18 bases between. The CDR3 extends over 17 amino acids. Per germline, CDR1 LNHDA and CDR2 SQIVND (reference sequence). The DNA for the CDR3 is TGTGCCAGTAGCCTGAACTACAGGGTTAACTCCTACAATGAGCAGTTCTTC. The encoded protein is CASSLNYRVNSYNEQFF.

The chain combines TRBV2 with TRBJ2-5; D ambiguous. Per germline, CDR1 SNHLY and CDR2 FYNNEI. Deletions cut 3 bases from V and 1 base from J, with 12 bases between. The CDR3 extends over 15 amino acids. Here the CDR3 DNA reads TGTGCCAGCAGTGATTTGGCAGGAGTCCAAGAGACCCAGTACTTC. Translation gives CASSDLAGVQETQYF.

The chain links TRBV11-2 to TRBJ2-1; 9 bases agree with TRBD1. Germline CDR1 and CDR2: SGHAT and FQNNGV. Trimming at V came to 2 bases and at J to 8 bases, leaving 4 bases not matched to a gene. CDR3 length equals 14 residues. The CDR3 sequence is CASSLTRTGDEQFF. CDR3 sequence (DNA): TGTGCCAGCAGCTTAACGCGGACAGGGGATGAGCAGTTCTTC.

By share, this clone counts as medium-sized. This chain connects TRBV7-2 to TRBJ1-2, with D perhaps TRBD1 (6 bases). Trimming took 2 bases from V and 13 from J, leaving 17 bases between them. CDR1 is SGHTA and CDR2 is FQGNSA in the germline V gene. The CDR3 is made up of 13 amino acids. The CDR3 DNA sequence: TGTGCCAGCAGCTTAAGGAATCTGGACAGTGGCACCTTC. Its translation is CASSLRNLDSGTF.

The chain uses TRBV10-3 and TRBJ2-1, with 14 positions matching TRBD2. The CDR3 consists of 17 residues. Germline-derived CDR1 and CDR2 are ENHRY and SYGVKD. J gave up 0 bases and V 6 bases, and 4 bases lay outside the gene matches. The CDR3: CAISGGLAGGSYNEQFF. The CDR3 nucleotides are TGTGCCATCAGCGGCGGACTAGCGGGGGGCTCCTACAATGAGCAGTTCTTC.

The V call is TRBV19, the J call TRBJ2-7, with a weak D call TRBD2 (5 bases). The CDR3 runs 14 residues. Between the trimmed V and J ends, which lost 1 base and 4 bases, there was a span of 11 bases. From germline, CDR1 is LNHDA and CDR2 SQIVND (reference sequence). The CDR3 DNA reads TGTGCCAGTAGTATAGGGGGTACTAGGTACGAGCAGTACTTC. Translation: CASSIGGTRYEQYF.

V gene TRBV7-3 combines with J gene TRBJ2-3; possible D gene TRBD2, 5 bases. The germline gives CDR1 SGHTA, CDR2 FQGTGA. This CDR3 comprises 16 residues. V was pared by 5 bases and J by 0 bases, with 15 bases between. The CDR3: CASSPRGSASTDTQYF. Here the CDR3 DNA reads TGTGCCAGCAGCCCCCGAGGGTCCGCTAGCACAGATACGCAGTATTTT.

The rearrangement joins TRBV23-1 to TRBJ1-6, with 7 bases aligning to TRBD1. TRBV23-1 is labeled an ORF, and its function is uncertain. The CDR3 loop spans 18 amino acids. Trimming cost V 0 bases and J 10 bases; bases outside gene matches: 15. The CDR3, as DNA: TGCGCCAGCAGTCAATCTAAAGACAGGGAGGGGCAGTGGTCACCCCTCCACTTT. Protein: CASSQSKDREGQWSPLHF.

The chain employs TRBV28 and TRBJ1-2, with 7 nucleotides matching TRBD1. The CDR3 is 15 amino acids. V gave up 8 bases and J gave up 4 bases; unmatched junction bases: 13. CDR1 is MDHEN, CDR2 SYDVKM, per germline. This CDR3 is CASGTSGQGVYGYTF. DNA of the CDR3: TGTGCCAGCGGCACCTCCGGTCAGGGGGTCTATGGCTACACCTTC.

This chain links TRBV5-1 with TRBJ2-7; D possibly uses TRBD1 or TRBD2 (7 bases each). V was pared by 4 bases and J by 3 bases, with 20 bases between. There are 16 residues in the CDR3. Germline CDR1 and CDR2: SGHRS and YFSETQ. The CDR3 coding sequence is TGCGCCAGCAGCGGGACTAACAGGGGATCAGGCTACGAGCAGTACTTC. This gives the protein CASSGTNRGSGYEQYF.

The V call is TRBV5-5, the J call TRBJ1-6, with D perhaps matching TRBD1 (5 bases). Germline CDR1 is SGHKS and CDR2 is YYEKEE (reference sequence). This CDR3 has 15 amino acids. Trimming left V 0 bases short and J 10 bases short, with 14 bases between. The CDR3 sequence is CASSLESGGGSPLHF. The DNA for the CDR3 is TGTGCCAGCAGCTTGGAGTCGGGGGGTGGATCACCCCTCCACTTT.

CDR3 sequence (DNA): TGTGCCAGCAGCTCCGGACAGACGTACAATGAGCAGTTCTTC. Its protein is CASSSGQTYNEQFF. The V gene is TRBV7-6, the J gene TRBJ2-1; the D gene is possibly TRBD1 (6 bases). Trimming took 4 bases from V and 4 from J, leaving 11 bases between them. CDR1 is SGHVS and CDR2 is FNYEAQ in the germline V gene. This CDR3 contains 14 residues.

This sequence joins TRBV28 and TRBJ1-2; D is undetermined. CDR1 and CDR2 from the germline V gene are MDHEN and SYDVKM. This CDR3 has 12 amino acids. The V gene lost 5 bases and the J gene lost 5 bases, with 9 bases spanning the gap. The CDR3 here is CASSVTGYGYTF. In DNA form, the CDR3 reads TGTGCCAGCAGTGTGACGGGATATGGCTACACCTTC.

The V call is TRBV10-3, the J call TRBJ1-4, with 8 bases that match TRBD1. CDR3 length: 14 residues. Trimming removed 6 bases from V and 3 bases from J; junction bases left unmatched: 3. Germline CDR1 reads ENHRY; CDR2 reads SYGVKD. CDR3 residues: CAIRRTGPNEKLFF. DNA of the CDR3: TGTGCCATCAGACGGACAGGGCCTAATGAAAAACTGTTTTTT.

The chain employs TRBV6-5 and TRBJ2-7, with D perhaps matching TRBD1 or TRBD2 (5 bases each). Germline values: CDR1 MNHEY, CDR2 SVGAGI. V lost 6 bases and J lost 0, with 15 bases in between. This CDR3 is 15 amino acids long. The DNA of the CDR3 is TGTGCCAGCAGGGACACCGGGACGGTCTCCTACGAGCAGTACTTC. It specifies CASRDTGTVSYEQYF.

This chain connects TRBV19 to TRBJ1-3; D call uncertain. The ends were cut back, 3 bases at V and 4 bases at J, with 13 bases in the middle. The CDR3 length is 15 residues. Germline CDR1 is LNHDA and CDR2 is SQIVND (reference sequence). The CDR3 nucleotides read TGTGCCAGTAGTATCGGAGGGAATATGGGAAACACCATATATTTT. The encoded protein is CASSIGGNMGNTIYF.

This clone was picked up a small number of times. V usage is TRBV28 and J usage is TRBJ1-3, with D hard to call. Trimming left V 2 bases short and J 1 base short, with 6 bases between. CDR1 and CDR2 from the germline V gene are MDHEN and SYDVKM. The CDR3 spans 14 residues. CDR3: CASSLKPSGNTIYF. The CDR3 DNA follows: TGTGCCAGCAGTTTAAAGCCTTCTGGAAACACCATATATTTT.